Listed here is a single T cell receptor beta chain. The data originate from a study of blood T cell repertoires in COVID-19. The ends were cut back, 4 bases at V and 5 bases at J, with 8 bases in the middle. The CDR3 totals 12 residues. Germline-derived CDR1 and CDR2 are SEHNR and FQNEAQ (reference sequence). Sequencing was performed with immunoSEQ multiplex PCR; in TCRdb, only in-frame clones are kept and a portion is missing. The sample yields roughly 150,000 clones, approximately 78% seen once. The V gene is TRBV7-9, the J gene TRBJ1-2; D gene ambiguous. The receptor was isolated from a woman aged 80 or over with acute or convalescent COVID-19. The source material was peripheral blood. CDR3 coding DNA: TGTGCCAGCAGCTGGACGGGGTATGGCTACACCTTC. It translates to CASSWTGYGYTF.